This entry describes one T cell receptor beta chain. The antigen remains unidentified. The data are from a study of blood T cells in healthy people across ages. Overall study findings and caveats: Estimated diversity, derived from one million T cells, was regarded as an underestimate. The donors' CMV status was not determined, possibly confounding changes in expanded clonotypes.

Healthy Caucasian individuals from Russia aged about 6 to 90 were enrolled as donors. PCR was performed a second time for about 7 to 12 cycles using a sample-barcoded 5' primer and a J-beta primer mix. Template switching added a 12-random-nucleotide identifier to every cDNA molecule. TCRdb called the 5' RACE reads again in MiXCR, with one record for every CDR3 protein. In the table there are 600,000 or so distinct CDR3 sequences, about 30% of which are singletons. The V gene's germline CDR1 is SGHTA and CDR2 FQGNSA. V lost 1 base to trimming and J lost 3 bases; unmatched junction nucleotides: 3. The CDR3 runs to 16 residues.

V is TRBV7-2 and J is TRBJ2-3; 11 bases are shared with TRBD1. The sequenced sample consisted of blood. The clonotype comes from a woman aged 80 or over in good health. CDR3 DNA sequence: TGTGCCAGCAGCTTAGGCGGACAGGGGGCTACAGATACGCAGTATTTT. This sequence encodes CASSLGGQGATDTQYF.